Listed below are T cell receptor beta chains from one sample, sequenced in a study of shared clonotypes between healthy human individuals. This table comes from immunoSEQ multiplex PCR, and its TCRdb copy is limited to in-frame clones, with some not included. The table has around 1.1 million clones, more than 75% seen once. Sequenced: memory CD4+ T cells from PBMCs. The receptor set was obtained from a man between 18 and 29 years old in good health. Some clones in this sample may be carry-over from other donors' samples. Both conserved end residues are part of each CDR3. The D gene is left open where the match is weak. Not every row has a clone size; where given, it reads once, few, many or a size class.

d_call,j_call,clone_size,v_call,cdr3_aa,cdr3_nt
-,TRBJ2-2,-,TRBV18,CASSLRPGSHTGELFF,TGTGCCAGCTCCCTAAGGCCCGGGAGTCACACCGGGGAGCTGTTTTTT
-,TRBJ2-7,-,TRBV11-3,CASSSDGYEQYF,TGTGCCAGCAGCTCGGATGGCTACGAGCAGTACTTC
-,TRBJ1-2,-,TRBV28,CASTPGQNYGYTF,TGTGCCAGCACCCCGGGGCAGAACTATGGCTACACCTTC
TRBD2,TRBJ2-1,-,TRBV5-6,CASTPGLGGRDDEQFF,TGTGCCAGCACCCCCGGCCTCGGCGGGAGGGACGATGAGCAGTTCTTC
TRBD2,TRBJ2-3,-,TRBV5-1,CASSLTAGGSTDTQYF,TGCGCCAGCAGCTTAACAGCGGGAGGGAGCACAGATACGCAGTATTTT
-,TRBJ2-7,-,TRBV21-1,CASSKVGWQRSLSYEQYF,TGTGCCAGCAGCAAAGTGGGGTGGCAGAGGAGTCTTTCCTACGAGCAGTACTTC
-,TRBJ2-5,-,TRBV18,CASSPPSGGETQYF,TGTGCCAGCTCACCACCGTCCGGGGGAGAGACCCAGTACTTC
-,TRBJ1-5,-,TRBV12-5,CASFPRTAWGVQPQHF,TGTGCTAGTTTTCCCCGGACGGCTTGGGGGGTTCAGCCCCAGCATTTT
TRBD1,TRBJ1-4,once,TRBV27,CASSLIPTGPEKLFF,TGTGCCAGCAGTTTAATCCCGACAGGGCCCGAAAAACTGTTTTTT
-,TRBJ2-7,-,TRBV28,CASRTGAPYEQYF,TGTGCCAGCAGGACCGGGGCACCCTACGAGCAGTACTTC
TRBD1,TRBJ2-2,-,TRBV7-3,CASSRQGGGELFF,TGTGCCAGCAGCCGACAGGGTGGCGGGGAGCTGTTTTTT
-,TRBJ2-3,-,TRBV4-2,CASSLQQIRPDTQYF,TGTGCCAGCAGCCTCCAACAAATTCGCCCAGATACGCAGTATTTT
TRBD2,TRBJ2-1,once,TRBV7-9,CASSPRGVLAGGHNEQFF,TGTGCCAGCAGCCCCCGAGGGGTACTAGCGGGAGGCCACAATGAGCAGTTCTTC
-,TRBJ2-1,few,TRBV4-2,CASSTWTARPGDEQFF,TGTGCCAGCAGCACGTGGACAGCACGACCCGGTGATGAGCAGTTCTTC
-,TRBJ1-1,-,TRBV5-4,CASGEADGMNTEAFF,TGTGCCAGCGGTGAGGCGGACGGCATGAACACTGAAGCTTTCTTT
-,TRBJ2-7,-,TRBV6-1,CASGQGGGSTYEQYF,TGTGCCAGCGGGCAGGGGGGCGGGAGTACTTACGAGCAGTACTTC
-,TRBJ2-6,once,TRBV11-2,CASNNLVRKVSGANVLTF,TGTGCCAGCAACAACTTAGTTCGGAAAGTCTCTGGGGCCAACGTCCTGACTTTC
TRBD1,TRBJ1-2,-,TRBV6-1,CASSNPTGGRGYTF,TGTGCCAGCAGTAACCCGACAGGGGGTCGTGGCTACACCTTC
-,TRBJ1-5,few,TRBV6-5,CASRRQETSNQPQHF,TGTGCCAGCAGGAGACAGGAGACTAGCAATCAGCCCCAGCATTTT
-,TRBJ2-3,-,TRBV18,CASSPSLSTDTQYF,TGTGCCAGCTCACCATCACTCTCGACAGATACGCAGTATTTT
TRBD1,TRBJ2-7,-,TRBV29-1,CSALTWGQGHEQYF,TGCAGCGCTCTTACCTGGGGACAGGGCCACGAGCAGTACTTC
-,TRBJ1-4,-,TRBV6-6,CASSYTNEKLFF,TGTGCCAGCAGTTATACCAATGAAAAACTGTTTTTT
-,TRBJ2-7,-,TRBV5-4,CASSLNLGSAYEQYF,TGTGCCAGCAGCTTGAATCTAGGGAGTGCGTACGAGCAGTACTTC
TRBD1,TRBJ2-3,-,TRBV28,CASSTSGTGVDTQYF,TGTGCCAGCAGTACCTCCGGGACAGGGGTAGATACGCAGTATTTT
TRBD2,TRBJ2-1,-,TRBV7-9,CASSLAGGPGNEQFF,TGTGCCAGCAGCTTGGCGGGAGGGCCCGGGAATGAGCAGTTCTTC
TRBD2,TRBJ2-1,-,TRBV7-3,CASSPGRTSGRLVDEQFF,TGTGCCAGCAGCCCAGGAAGGACTAGCGGGAGGTTGGTCGATGAGCAGTTCTTC
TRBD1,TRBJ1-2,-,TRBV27,CASSFLPEGASGYTF,TGTGCCAGCAGTTTCCTCCCTGAGGGGGCGAGTGGCTACACCTTC
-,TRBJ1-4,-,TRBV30,CATNQQGANEKLFF,TGTGCCACCAATCAACAGGGAGCTAATGAAAAACTGTTTTTT
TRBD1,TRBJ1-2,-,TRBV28,CASTEGADYGYTF,TGTGCCAGCACCGAGGGGGCAGACTATGGCTACACCTTC
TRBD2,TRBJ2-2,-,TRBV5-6,CASKLAGGSGELFF,TGTGCCAGTAAACTAGCGGGAGGGTCCGGGGAGCTGTTTTTT
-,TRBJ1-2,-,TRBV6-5,CASSYSLTGSYFGYTF,TGTGCCAGCAGTTACTCGCTTACAGGGAGCTATTTCGGCTACACCTTC
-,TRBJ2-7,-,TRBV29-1,CSVDSGRGVYEQYF,TGCAGCGTGGATTCAGGTAGAGGGGTTTACGAGCAGTACTTC
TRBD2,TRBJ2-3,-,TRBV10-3,CAISPREGPGIGTQYF,TGTGCCATCAGTCCCCGGGAGGGCCCTGGGATAGGTACGCAGTATTTT
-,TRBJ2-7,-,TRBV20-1,CSEVKVAEQYF,TGCAGTGAGGTTAAGGTCGCCGAGCAGTACTTC
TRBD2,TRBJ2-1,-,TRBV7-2,CASSRSREGVHEQFF,TGTGCCAGCAGTCGGTCGCGGGAGGGCGTCCATGAGCAGTTCTTC
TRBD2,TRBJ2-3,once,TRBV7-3,CASSQAGGRDTQYF,TGTGCCAGCAGCCAAGCGGGAGGAAGAGATACGCAGTATTTT
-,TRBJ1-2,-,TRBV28,CASSSSGRGNYGYTF,TGTGCCAGCAGTTCCTCGGGCAGGGGCAACTATGGCTACACCTTC